This T cell receptor beta chain was recorded in a study of CD8+ T cells in alopecia areata. Study as a whole: Twice a day, 5 to 10 mg of oral tofacitinib was administered to treated patients. Disease severity was quantified as SALT score of affected scalp area. People stayed on tofacitinib for 6 to 18 months, then stopped the drug for 6 months.

Treatment reported: oral pan-JAK inhibitor, 5-10 mg twice daily. There are 13 residues in the CDR3. The germline V and J ends were trimmed by 1 base and 2 bases, with 5 bases remaining between them. Germline lookup yields CDR1 SGHTA and CDR2 FQGNSA. TCR sequencing used cDNA made by reverse transcription of extracted RNA. Assay used: immunoSEQ multiplex PCR; TCRdb lists only in-frame clones, some missing. The sample shows approximately 190,000 clones, roughly 64% of them seen only once. This chain links TRBV7-2 with TRBJ2-5; D remains ambiguous. This sequence was found in a human donor with alopecia areata. Sequenced here: CD4+ T cells sorted from blood, sampled at week 24, from a patient treated with tofacitinib. The CDR3 DNA follows: TGTGCCAGCAGCTTAGTGGAACAAGAGACCCAGTACTTC. Protein product: CASSLVEQETQYF.